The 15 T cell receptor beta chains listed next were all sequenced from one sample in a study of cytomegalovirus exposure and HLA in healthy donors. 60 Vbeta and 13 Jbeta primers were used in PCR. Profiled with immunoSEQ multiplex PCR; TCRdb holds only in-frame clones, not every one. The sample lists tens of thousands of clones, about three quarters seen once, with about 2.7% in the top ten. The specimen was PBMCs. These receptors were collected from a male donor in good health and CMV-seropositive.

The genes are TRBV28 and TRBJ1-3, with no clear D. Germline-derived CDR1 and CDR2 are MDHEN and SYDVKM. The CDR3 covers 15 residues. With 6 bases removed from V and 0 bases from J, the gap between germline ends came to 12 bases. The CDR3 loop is CASRTGSNSGNTIYF. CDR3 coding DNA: TGTGCCAGCAGAACCGGGTCTAACTCTGGAAACACCATATATTTT.

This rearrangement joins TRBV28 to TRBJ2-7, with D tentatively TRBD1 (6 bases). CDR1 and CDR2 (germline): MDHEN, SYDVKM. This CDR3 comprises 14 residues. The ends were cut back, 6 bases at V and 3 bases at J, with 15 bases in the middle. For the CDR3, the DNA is TGTGCCAGCAGGTCCCAGGGGAACAACTACGAGCAGTACTTC. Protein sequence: CASRSQGNNYEQYF.

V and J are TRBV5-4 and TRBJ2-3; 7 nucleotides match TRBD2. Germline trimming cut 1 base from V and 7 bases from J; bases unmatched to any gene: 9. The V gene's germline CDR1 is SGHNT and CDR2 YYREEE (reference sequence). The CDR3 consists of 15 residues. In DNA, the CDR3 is TGTGCCAGCAGCTTGTTCGGGGACTACTCGTATACGCAGTATTTT. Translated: CASSLFGDYSYTQYF.

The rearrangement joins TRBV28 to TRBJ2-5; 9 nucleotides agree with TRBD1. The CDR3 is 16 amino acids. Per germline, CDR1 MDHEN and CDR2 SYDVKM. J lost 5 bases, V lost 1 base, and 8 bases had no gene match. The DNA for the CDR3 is TGTGCCAGCAGTTTATACAGACAGGGGGTGATGGAGACCCAGTACTTC. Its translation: CASSLYRQGVMETQYF.

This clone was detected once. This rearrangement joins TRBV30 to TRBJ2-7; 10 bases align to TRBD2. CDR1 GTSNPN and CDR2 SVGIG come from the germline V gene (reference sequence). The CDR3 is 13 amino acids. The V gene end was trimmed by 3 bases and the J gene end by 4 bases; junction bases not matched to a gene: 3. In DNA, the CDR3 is TGTGCCTGGAGAAATAGCGGGAGGTACGAGCAGTACTTC. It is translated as CAWRNSGRYEQYF.

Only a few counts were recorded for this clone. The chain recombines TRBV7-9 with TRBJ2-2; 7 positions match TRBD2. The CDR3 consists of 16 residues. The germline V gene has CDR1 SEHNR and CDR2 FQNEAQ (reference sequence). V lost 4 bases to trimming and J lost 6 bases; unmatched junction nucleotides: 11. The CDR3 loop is CASSSPRGVGAGELFF. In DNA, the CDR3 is TGTGCCAGCAGCTCGCCTCGGGGGGTAGGCGCCGGGGAGCTGTTTTTT.

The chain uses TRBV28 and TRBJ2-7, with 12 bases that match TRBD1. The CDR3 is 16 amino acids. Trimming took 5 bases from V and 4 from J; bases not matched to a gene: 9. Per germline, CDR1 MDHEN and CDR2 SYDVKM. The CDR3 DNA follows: TGTGCCAGCAGTACCGTCCGGGACAGGGGGCAATACGAGCAGTACTTC. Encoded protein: CASSTVRDRGQYEQYF.

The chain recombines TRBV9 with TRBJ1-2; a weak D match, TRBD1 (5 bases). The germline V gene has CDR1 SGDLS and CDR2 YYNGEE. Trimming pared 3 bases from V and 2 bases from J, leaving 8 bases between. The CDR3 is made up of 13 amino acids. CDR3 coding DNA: TGTGCCAGCAGCGCAGGGTTCAACTATGGCTACACCTTC. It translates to CASSAGFNYGYTF.

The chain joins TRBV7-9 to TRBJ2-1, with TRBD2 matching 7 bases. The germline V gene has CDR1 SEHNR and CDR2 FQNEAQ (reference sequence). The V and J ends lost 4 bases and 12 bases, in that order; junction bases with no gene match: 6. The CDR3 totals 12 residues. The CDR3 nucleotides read TGTGCCAGCAGCTCCCTGGGGGGGATGCAGTTCTTC. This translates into CASSSLGGMQFF.

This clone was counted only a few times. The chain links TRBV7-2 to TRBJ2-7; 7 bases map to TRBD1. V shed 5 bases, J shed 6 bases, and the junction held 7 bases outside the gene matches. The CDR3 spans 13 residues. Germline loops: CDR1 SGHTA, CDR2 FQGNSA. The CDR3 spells CASSTTGNGEQYF. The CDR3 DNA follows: TGTGCCAGCAGCACGACAGGGAATGGCGAGCAGTACTTC.

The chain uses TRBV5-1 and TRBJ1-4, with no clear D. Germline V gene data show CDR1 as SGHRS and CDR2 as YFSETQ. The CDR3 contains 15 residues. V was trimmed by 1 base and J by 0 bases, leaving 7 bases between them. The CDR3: CASSLLPATNEKLFF. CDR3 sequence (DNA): TGCGCCAGCAGCTTGCTCCCAGCAACTAATGAAAAACTGTTTTTT.

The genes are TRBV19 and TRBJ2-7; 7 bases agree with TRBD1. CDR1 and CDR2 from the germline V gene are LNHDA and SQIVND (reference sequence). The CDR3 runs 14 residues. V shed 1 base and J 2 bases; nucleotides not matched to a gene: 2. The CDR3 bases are TGTGCCAGTAGTATAGCTGGGACAGCCTACGAGCAGTACTTC. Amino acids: CASSIAGTAYEQYF.

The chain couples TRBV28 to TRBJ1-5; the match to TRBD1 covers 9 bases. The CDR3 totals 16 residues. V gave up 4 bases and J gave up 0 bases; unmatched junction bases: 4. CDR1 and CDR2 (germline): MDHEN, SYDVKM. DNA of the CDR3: TGTGCCAGCAGTTCTTGGACAGGGGATAGCAATCAGCCCCAGCATTTT. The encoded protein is CASSSWTGDSNQPQHF.

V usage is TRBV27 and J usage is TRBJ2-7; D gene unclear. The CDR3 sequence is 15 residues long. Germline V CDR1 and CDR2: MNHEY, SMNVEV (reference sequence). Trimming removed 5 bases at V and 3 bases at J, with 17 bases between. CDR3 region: CASSPPTSKVYEQYF. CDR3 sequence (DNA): TGTGCCAGCAGTCCGCCGACATCAAAGGTCTACGAGCAGTACTTC.

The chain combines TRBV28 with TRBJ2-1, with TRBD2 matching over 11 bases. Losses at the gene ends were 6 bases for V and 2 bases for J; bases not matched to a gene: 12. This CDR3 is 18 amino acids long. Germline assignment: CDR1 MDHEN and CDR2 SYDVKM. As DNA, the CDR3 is TGTGCCAGCAGCCCCTTTATTACGACTAGCGGGACCTACAATGAGCAGTTCTTC. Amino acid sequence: CASSPFITTSGTYNEQFF. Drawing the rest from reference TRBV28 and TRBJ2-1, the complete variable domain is DVKVTQSSRYLVKRTGEKVFLECVQDMDHENMFWYRQDPGLGLRLIYFSYDVKMKEKGDIPEGYSVSREKKERFSLILESASTNQTSMYLCASSPFITTSGTYNEQFFGPGTRLTVL.